Sequencing of this TCR beta chain was carried out in a study of metastatic and nonmetastatic thyroid tumors. Via MiXCR, TCRdb re-called the PCR reads. The sample consists of about 23,000 clones, 20% to 30% of them appearing once. Per germline, CDR1 SGHRS and CDR2 YFSETQ. The trim removed 7 bases at V and 5 bases at J, leaving 11 bases unmatched. The CDR3 is 14 residues long. Thyroid surgery had not been preceded by any treatment in any patient. At least ten counts were recorded for this clone. What was sequenced was tumor tissue. This rearrangement joins TRBV5-1 to TRBJ2-7, with 8 bases fitting TRBD2. The origin of this receptor is a male donor with papillary thyroid cancer or a benign thyroid nodule (not recorded which). Some clones in this sample may be carry-over from other donors' samples. Written as DNA, the CDR3 is TGCGCCAGCGGTTGGGGGGGACTAGTTAACGAGCAGTACTTC. Translating gives CASGWGGLVNEQYF.